A selection of T cell receptor beta chains follows, all from one sample in a study of cytomegalovirus exposure and HLA in healthy donors. Sequencing used immunoSEQ multiplex PCR; TCRdb keeps in-frame clones, though not all of them. The sample table sets out about 110,000 clones. The sequenced material came from PBMCs. The receptor source for this set is a man aged 35-49 years in good health and CMV-seropositive. CDR3s include the opening cysteine and the closing phenylalanine or tryptophan.

V gene: TRBV4-1
J gene: TRBJ2-7
CDR3 length: 15
CDR3 protein: CASSQVSGSYYEQYF

V gene: TRBV5-1
J gene: TRBJ2-3
CDR3 length: 13
CDR3 protein: CASSGQGTDTQYF

V gene: TRBV7-6
J gene: TRBJ2-7
CDR3 length: 15
CDR3 protein: CASSLPGTGGHEQYF

V gene: TRBV9
J gene: TRBJ2-3
CDR3 length: 14
CDR3 protein: CASSALAATDTQYF

V gene: TRBV5-1
J gene: TRBJ1-1
CDR3 length: 14
CDR3 protein: CASSFQGGNTEAFF

V gene: TRBV28
J gene: TRBJ2-7
CDR3 length: 15
CDR3 protein: CASIQTSGRAYEQYF

V gene: TRBV29-1
J gene: TRBJ1-5
CDR3 length: 13
CDR3 protein: CSVEEGGNQPQHF

V gene: TRBV5-6
J gene: TRBJ1-5
CDR3 length: 13
CDR3 protein: CASSRTGSEPQHF

V gene: TRBV7-9
J gene: TRBJ1-2
CDR3 length: 17
CDR3 protein: CASSYSLAPSGTGGYTF

V gene: TRBV27
J gene: TRBJ2-1
CDR3 length: 15
CDR3 protein: CASSLSGTRHGIAFF

V gene: TRBV6-1
J gene: TRBJ1-5
CDR3 length: 17
CDR3 protein: CASSECLSGECNQPQHF

V gene: TRBV28
J gene: TRBJ1-5
CDR3 length: 17
CDR3 protein: CASRHHTGGVSNQPQHF

V gene: TRBV27
J gene: TRBJ2-3
CDR3 length: 17
CDR3 protein: CASSPPSARRFTDTQYF

V gene: TRBV7-9
J gene: TRBJ1-3
CDR3 length: 15
CDR3 protein: CASSLATRAGNTIYF

V gene: TRBV19
J gene: TRBJ1-5
CDR3 length: 14
CDR3 protein: CASSTGAGNQPQHF

V gene: TRBV5-1
J gene: TRBJ2-3
CDR3 length: 16
CDR3 protein: CASSPGTSGSGYTQYF

V gene: TRBV30
J gene: TRBJ1-2
CDR3 length: 14
CDR3 protein: CAWSVAARSYGYTF

V gene: TRBV19
J gene: TRBJ1-5
CDR3 length: 14
CDR3 protein: CASSNRGSNQPQHF

V gene: TRBV19
J gene: TRBJ2-2
CDR3 length: 15
CDR3 protein: CASSITTGRTGELFF

V gene: TRBV19
J gene: TRBJ2-3
CDR3 length: 13
CDR3 protein: CASRDRGSDTQYF

V gene: TRBV14
J gene: TRBJ2-1
CDR3 length: 14
CDR3 protein: CASSLRGGANEQFF

V gene: TRBV15
J gene: TRBJ1-1
CDR3 length: 13
CDR3 protein: CATSRRRGYAAFF

V gene: TRBV6-5
J gene: TRBJ1-2
CDR3 length: 13
CDR3 protein: CASSYNRASGYTF

V gene: TRBV2
J gene: TRBJ1-5
CDR3 length: 13
CDR3 protein: CASMGPGYQPQHF

V gene: TRBV28
J gene: TRBJ1-1
CDR3 length: 17
CDR3 protein: CASSPWRAQGAVTEAFF

V gene: TRBV2
J gene: TRBJ2-7
CDR3 length: 15
CDR3 protein: CASSDEGDYPYEQYF

V gene: TRBV29-1
J gene: TRBJ2-7
CDR3 length: 13
CDR3 protein: CSAQGLAGYEQYF

V gene: TRBV5-1
J gene: TRBJ1-2
CDR3 length: 14
CDR3 protein: CASSLDRRDFSYTF

V gene: TRBV5-1
J gene: TRBJ1-1
CDR3 length: 14
CDR3 protein: CASSLYRDNTEAFF

V gene: TRBV20-1
J gene: TRBJ1-2
CDR3 length: 11
CDR3 protein: CSAWGENGYTF

V gene: TRBV7-3
J gene: TRBJ2-7
CDR3 length: 13
CDR3 protein: CASSPGTVYEQYF

V gene: TRBV7-6
J gene: TRBJ2-7
CDR3 length: 14
CDR3 protein: CASSFDRGGNEQYF

V gene: TRBV7-9
J gene: TRBJ1-2
CDR3 length: 15
CDR3 protein: CASSLGSTGNYGYTF

V gene: TRBV18
J gene: TRBJ1-5
CDR3 length: 20
CDR3 protein: CASSPLRRGEGRSGNQPQHF

V gene: TRBV5-1
J gene: TRBJ2-1
CDR3 length: 15
CDR3 protein: CASTRDRGPLNEQFF

V gene: TRBV5-1
J gene: TRBJ1-1
CDR3 length: 14
CDR3 protein: CASSNLSGREEAFF

V gene: TRBV9
J gene: TRBJ1-1
CDR3 length: 15
CDR3 protein: CASSPKLGARTEAFF

V gene: TRBV9
J gene: TRBJ1-2
CDR3 length: 15
CDR3 protein: CASSHRQGANYGYTF

V gene: TRBV19
J gene: TRBJ2-1
CDR3 length: 14
CDR3 protein: CASRGQGFYNEQFF

V gene: TRBV6-5
J gene: TRBJ1-5
CDR3 length: 13
CDR3 protein: CASSSAGGQPQHF

V gene: TRBV18
J gene: TRBJ2-5
CDR3 length: 15
CDR3 protein: CASSPPNSPEETQYF

V gene: TRBV27
J gene: TRBJ1-1
CDR3 length: 14
CDR3 protein: CASSFGDISTEAFF

V gene: TRBV9
J gene: TRBJ1-6
CDR3 length: 14
CDR3 protein: CASSVRGENSPLHF

V gene: TRBV5-1
J gene: TRBJ2-7
CDR3 length: 14
CDR3 protein: CASSRSVAGNEQYF

V gene: TRBV10-3
J gene: TRBJ2-7
CDR3 length: 13
CDR3 protein: CAISESDRDEQYF

V gene: TRBV4-1
J gene: -
CDR3 length: 17
CDR3 protein: CASSHFQGQGPFYEQYF

V gene: TRBV6-1
J gene: TRBJ1-5
CDR3 length: 14
CDR3 protein: CASSEERGGQPQHF

V gene: TRBV27
J gene: TRBJ2-5
CDR3 length: 13
CDR3 protein: CASSPSGKETQYF

V gene: TRBV28
J gene: TRBJ2-7
CDR3 length: 14
CDR3 protein: CASSGYRGSYEQYF

V gene: TRBV5-1
J gene: TRBJ2-7
CDR3 length: 14
CDR3 protein: CASSYITGEDEQYF

V gene: TRBV29-1
J gene: TRBJ1-1
CDR3 length: 10
CDR3 protein: CSVVSTEAFF

V gene: TRBV7-3
J gene: TRBJ2-5
CDR3 length: 15
CDR3 protein: CASSLSAGARETQYF